What follows describes a single T cell receptor (beta chain). This table comes from immunoSEQ multiplex PCR, and its TCRdb copy is limited to in-frame clones, with some not included. Of 150,000 to 180,000 clones listed, over 85% are singletons. The sample is drawn from a study of control samples from healthy donors and cancer patients. The clonotype originates from a man between 45 and 60 years old in good health. The specimen was blood.

The CDR3 reads CASSEGGSKNIQYF. For the CDR3, the DNA is TGCGCCAGCAGTGAAGGAGGGTCTAAAAACATTCAGTACTTC. This chain joins TRBV10-1 and TRBJ2-4; possible D gene TRBD2, 6 bases. The V gene's germline CDR1 is WNHNN and CDR2 SYGVQD (reference sequence). The germline V and J ends were trimmed by 3 bases and 4 bases, with 10 bases remaining between them. This CDR3 contains 14 residues.